This TCR beta chain was captured by sequencing in a study of PD-1 blockade in classical Hodgkin lymphoma. Study-level background: Treatment was intravenous nivolumab, 3 mg/kg every 2 weeks, until progression. Overall study results and limits: By C4D1, CD4+ diversity increased significantly, especially in complete responders. Whoever responded completely had baseline diversity much like that seen in newly diagnosed patients.

Following autologous stem cell transplantation, relapse occurred in every patient, and exposure to brentuximab vedotin varied. This clone was counted a single time. The antigen is undetermined. CDR3 length equals 12 residues. With 0 bases removed from V and 2 bases from J, the gap between germline ends came to 0 bases. Germline values: CDR1 SGHDT, CDR2 YYEEEE. Profiling relied on immunoSEQ multiplex PCR, and the TCRdb table lists in-frame clones only, not all of them. The top ten clones hold around 25% of a sample with 10,000 to 15,000 clones, roughly 80% of them seen once. The chain has TRBV5-6 and TRBJ1-3; no firm D call. This specimen was peripheral blood mononuclear cells (PBMCs), taken at baseline. The origin of this receptor is a human donor with classical Hodgkin lymphoma. CDR3 in DNA: TGTGCCAGCAGCTTGGCTGGAAACACCATATATTTT. Amino acid sequence: CASSLAGNTIYF.